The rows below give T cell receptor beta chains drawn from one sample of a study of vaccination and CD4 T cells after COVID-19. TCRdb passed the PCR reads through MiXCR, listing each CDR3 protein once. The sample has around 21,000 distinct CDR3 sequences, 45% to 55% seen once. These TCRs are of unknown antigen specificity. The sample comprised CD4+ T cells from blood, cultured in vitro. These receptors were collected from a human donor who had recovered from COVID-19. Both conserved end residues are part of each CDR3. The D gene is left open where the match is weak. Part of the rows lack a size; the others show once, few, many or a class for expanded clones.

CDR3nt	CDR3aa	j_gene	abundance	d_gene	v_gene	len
TGTGCCAGCAGCGTAGCGCAGACCGGGGAGCTGTTTTTT	CASSVAQTGELFF	TRBJ2-2	NA	NA	TRBV9	13
TGTGCCAGCAGCGAGGGGGTCAGGGGGCCAGTACGAGAGCAGTACTTC	CASSEGVRGPVREQYF	TRBJ2-7	NA	TRBD1	TRBV9	16
TGTGCCAGCAGCGTAGAGGTGGGAGGCCCTCAAGAGACCCAGTACTTC	CASSVEVGGPQETQYF	TRBJ2-5	NA	NA	TRBV9	16
TGCAGCGTGGGGGGGCAAGGGGACTATGGCTACACCTTC	CSVGGQGDYGYTF	TRBJ1-2	NA	NA	TRBV29-1	13
TGCAGTGCGACACCCATACCCCGGGACCACCTCGGGCCCCACGAGCAGTACTTC	CSATPIPRDHLGPHEQYF	TRBJ2-7	NA	NA	TRBV20-1	18
TGTGCCAGCACCAAACTAGCGGGAGTACCCGGGGAGCTGTTTTTT	CASTKLAGVPGELFF	TRBJ2-2	NA	TRBD2	TRBV6-1	15
TGCAGTGCTAGAGCAGGGGGGGGCCAAGAGACCCAGTACTTC	CSARAGGGQETQYF	TRBJ2-5	NA	NA	TRBV20-1	14
TGTGCCAGCAACCTCGGGACCCGAGAGGGCTACACCTTC	CASNLGTREGYTF	TRBJ1-2	NA	NA	TRBV6-1	13
TGTGCCAGCAGCCTAGGGCGGGACACTGAAGCTTTCTTT	CASSLGRDTEAFF	TRBJ1-1	NA	NA	TRBV11-3	13
TGTGCCAGCAGTTACTCGATACAGACTGGGGTTTTCTTT	CASSYSIQTGVFF	TRBJ1-1	NA	NA	TRBV6-2/TRBV6-3	13
TGTGCCTGGAGCCTCGGGACATTAATTTACGAGCAGTACTTC	CAWSLGTLIYEQYF	TRBJ2-7	NA	NA	TRBV30	14
TGTGCCAGTAGTATGGGCAGGGGGTTCTATGGCTACACCTTC	CASSMGRGFYGYTF	TRBJ1-2	NA	TRBD1	TRBV19	14
TGTGCCATCAGTGAGCAGGTGAACACTGAAGCTTTCTTT	CAISEQVNTEAFF	TRBJ1-1	few	NA	TRBV10-3	13
TGTGCCAGCAGGGGACTAGCGGGAGTAAATTCCGGGGAGCTGTTTTTT	CASRGLAGVNSGELFF	TRBJ2-2	few	TRBD2	TRBV7-9	16
TGTGCCAGTAGTACCGGATCAGCCAAGTACTTC	CASSTGSAKYF	TRBJ2-7	NA	NA	TRBV19	11
TGCAGTGCTAGAGATCTGGATTATTCCAACAAAAACATTCAGTACTTC	CSARDLDYSNKNIQYF	TRBJ2-4	few	NA	TRBV20-1	16
TGCGCCAGCAGTGTAGGACTCTCCTACGAGCAGTACTTC	CASSVGLSYEQYF	TRBJ2-7	few	NA	TRBV10-1	13
TGTGCCAGCAAAGCAACAGGCCTGAACACTGAAGCTTTCTTT	CASKATGLNTEAFF	TRBJ1-1	NA	NA	TRBV6-1	14
TGTGCCAGCAGTTTGGACAGGCAAGAGACCCAGTACTTC	CASSLDRQETQYF	TRBJ2-5	few	TRBD1	TRBV27	13
TGCGCCAGCAGCCCCCGGGGGGGGCCCGGCGATGAGCAGTTCTTC	CASSPRGGPGDEQFF	TRBJ2-1	NA	TRBD2	TRBV4-1	15
TGTACCAGCAGCATAGAGGCCCCCCTGCGTGGATATAATTCACCCCTCCACTTT	CTSSIEAPLRGYNSPLHF	TRBJ1-6	NA	NA	TRBV7-6	18
TGTGCCACCAGTGATACCTCGGGAAGAGCGGGGGGAAGAACCGGGGAGCTGTTTTTT	CATSDTSGRAGGRTGELFF	TRBJ2-2	NA	TRBD2	TRBV24-1	19
TGTGCCAGCAGTCCGGACAGGGGTGGGGGAAACACCATATATTTT	CASSPDRGGGNTIYF	TRBJ1-3	few	TRBD1	TRBV27	15
TGTGCCAGCAGCCGCAAATCAGGTTCACCCCTCCACTTT	CASSRKSGSPLHF	TRBJ1-6	NA	NA	TRBV6-1	13
TGCAGTGCTAGGGGGGGTTTTATGTACGAGCAGTACTTC	CSARGGFMYEQYF	TRBJ2-7	NA	NA	TRBV20-1	13
TGTGCCAGCAGCATCGAGGGGGTCAATTCACCCCTCCACTTT	CASSIEGVNSPLHF	TRBJ1-6	NA	NA	TRBV7-9	14
TGTGCCAGCAGACTACTAGGGCGCGAGCAGTACTTC	CASRLLGREQYF	TRBJ2-7	NA	NA	TRBV6-1	12
TGCAGTGCTAGTGTGGAGACCCAGTACTTC	CSASVETQYF	TRBJ2-5	NA	NA	TRBV20-1	10
TGTGCCTGGGGTCCGGGGACAGGGAGCAATGAGCAGTTCTTC	CAWGPGTGSNEQFF	TRBJ2-1	NA	TRBD1	TRBV30	14
TGTGCCTGGAGTGGCCGACAGGGGAAGAACACTGAAGCTTTCTTT	CAWSGRQGKNTEAFF	TRBJ1-1	NA	TRBD1	TRBV30	15
TGTGCCAGCAGTTCGCGGGACTCTGGGGCCAACGTCCTGACTTTC	CASSSRDSGANVLTF	TRBJ2-6	once	NA	TRBV12-3/TRBV12-4	15
TGTGCCTGGAGTGCAAACGCTAATGAAAAACTGTTTTTT	CAWSANANEKLFF	TRBJ1-4	few	NA	TRBV30	13